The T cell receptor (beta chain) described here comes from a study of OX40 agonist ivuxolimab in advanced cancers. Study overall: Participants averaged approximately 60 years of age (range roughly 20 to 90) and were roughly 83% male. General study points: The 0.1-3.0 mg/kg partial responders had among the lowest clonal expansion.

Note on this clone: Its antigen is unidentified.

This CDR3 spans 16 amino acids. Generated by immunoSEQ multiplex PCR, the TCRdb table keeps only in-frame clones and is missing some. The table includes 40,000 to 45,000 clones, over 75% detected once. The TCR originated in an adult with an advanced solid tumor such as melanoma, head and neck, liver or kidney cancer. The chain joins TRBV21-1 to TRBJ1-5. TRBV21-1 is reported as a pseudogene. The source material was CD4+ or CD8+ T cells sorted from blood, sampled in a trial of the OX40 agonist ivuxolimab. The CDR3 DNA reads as TGTGCCAGCAGGGGGACGGCACGGTATAGCAATCAGCCCCAGCATTTT. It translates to CASRGTARYSNQPQHF.